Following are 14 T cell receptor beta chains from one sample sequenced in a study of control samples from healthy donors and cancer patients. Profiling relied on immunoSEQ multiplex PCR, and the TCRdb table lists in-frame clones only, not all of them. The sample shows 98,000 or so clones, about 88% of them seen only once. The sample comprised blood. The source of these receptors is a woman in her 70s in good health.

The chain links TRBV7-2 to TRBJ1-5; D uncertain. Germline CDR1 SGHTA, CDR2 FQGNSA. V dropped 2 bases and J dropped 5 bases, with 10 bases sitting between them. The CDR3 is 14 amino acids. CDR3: CASSLRAVDQPQHF. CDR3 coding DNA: TGTGCCAGCAGCTTACGCGCAGTCGATCAGCCCCAGCATTTT.

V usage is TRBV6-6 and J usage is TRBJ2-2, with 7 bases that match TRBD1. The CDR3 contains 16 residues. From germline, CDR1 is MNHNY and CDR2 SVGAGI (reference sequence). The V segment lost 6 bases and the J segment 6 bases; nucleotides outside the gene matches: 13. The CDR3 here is CASRSSTGSAAGELFF. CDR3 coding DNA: TGTGCCAGCAGATCGTCGACAGGGTCCGCTGCCGGGGAGCTGTTTTTT.

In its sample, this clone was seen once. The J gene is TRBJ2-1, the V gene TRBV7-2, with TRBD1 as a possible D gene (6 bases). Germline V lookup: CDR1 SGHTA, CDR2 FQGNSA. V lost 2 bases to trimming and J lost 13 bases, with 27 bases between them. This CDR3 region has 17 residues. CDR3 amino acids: CASSLQPLPTGTDPQFF. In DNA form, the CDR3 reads TGTGCCAGCAGCTTACAACCCCTACCGACAGGTACGGATCCACAGTTCTTC.

CDR3 in amino acids: CATTSQGALNEQFF. The CDR3, as DNA: TGTGCCACCACAAGCCAGGGGGCACTCAATGAGCAGTTCTTC. V and J are TRBV19 and TRBJ2-1, with 8 positions matching TRBD1. The CDR3 length is 14 residues. The germline V gene has CDR1 LNHDA and CDR2 SQIVND (reference sequence). V shed 10 bases and J 6 bases; nucleotides not matched to a gene: 11.

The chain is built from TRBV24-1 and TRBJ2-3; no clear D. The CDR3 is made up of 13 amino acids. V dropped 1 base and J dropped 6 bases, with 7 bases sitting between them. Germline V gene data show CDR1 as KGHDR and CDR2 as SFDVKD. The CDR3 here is CATSDFQTDTQYF. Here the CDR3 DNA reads TGTGCCACCAGTGATTTTCAAACGGATACGCAGTATTTT.

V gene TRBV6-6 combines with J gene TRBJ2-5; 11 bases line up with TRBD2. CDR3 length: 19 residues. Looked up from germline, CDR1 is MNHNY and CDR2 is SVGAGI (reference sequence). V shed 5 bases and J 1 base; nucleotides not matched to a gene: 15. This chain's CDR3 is CASSHGVFSGGAGQETQYF. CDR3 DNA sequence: TGTGCCAGCAGTCATGGAGTATTTAGCGGGGGGGCCGGCCAAGAGACCCAGTACTTC.

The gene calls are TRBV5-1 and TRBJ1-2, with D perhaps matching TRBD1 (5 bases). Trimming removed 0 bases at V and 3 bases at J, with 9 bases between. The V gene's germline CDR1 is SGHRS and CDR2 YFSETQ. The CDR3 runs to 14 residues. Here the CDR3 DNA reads TGCGCCAGCAGCTTGGCCCTGGGGGACTATGGCTACACCTTC. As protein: CASSLALGDYGYTF.

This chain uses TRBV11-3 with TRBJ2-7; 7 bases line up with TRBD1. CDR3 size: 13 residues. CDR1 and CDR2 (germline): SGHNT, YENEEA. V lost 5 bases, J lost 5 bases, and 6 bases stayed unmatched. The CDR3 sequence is CASSPDRAHEQYF. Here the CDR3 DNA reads TGTGCCAGCAGCCCCGACAGGGCCCACGAGCAGTACTTC.

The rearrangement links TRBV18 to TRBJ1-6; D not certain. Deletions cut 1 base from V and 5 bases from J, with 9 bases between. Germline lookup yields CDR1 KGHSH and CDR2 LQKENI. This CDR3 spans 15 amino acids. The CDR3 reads CASSPRAIDNSPLHF. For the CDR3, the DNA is TGTGCCAGCTCACCACGCGCCATAGATAATTCACCCCTCCACTTT.

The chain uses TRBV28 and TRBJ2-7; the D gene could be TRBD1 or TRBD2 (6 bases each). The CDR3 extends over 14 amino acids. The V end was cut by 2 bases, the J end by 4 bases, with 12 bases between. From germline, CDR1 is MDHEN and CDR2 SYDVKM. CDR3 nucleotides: TGTGCCAGCAGTTTAGGGGGGCTTGCGTACGAGCAGTACTTC. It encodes CASSLGGLAYEQYF.

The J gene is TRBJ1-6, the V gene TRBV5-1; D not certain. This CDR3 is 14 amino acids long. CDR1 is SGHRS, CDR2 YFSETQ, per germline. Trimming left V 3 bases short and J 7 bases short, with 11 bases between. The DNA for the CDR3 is TGCGCCAGCAGCTACAGCGAGGTAAATTCACCCCTCCACTTT. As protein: CASSYSEVNSPLHF.

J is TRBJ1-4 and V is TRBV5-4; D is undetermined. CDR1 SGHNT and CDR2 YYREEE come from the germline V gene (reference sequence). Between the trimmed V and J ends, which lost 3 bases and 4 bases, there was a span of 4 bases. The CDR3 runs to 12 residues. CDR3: CASSSNNEKLFF. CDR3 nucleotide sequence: TGTGCCAGCAGCTCAAATAATGAAAAACTGTTTTTT.

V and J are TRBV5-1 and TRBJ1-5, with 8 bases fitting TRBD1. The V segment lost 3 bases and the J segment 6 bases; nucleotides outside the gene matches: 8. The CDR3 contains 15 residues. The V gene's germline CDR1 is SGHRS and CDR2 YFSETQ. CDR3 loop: CASSWGTGRAQPQHF. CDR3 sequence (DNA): TGCGCCAGCAGCTGGGGGACAGGTCGAGCTCAGCCCCAGCATTTT.

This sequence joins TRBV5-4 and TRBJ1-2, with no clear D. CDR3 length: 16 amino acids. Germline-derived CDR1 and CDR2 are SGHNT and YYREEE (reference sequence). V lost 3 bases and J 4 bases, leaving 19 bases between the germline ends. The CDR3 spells CASSSGIEGPLYGYTF. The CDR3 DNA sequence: TGTGCCAGCAGCTCTGGGATTGAGGGTCCCCTCTATGGCTACACCTTC.